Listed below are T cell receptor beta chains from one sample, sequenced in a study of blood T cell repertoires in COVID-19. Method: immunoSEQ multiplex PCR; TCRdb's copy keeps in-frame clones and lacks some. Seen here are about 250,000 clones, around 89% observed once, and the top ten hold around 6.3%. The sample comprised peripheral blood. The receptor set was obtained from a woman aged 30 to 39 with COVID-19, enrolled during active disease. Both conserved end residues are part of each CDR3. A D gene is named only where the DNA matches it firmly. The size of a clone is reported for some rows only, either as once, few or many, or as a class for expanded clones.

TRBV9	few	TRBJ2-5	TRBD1	CASSSPTGEETQYF	TGTGCCAGCAGCTCCCCGACAGGGGAAGAGACCCAGTACTTC
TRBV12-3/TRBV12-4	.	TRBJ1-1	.	CASSLSGDTEAFF	TGTGCCAGCAGTTTATCAGGGGACACTGAAGCTTTCTTT
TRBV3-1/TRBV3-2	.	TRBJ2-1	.	CASSQGTSPHNEQFF	TGTGCCAGCAGCCAAGGTACTAGCCCGCACAATGAGCAGTTCTTC
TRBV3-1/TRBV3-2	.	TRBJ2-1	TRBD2	CASSQAELAAEQFF	TGTGCCAGCAGCCAAGCTGAACTAGCGGCAGAGCAGTTCTTC
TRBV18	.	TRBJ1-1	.	CASSPQLLGMGPNTEAFF	TGTGCCAGCTCACCACAGTTGCTGGGGATGGGGCCGAACACTGAAGCTTTCTTT
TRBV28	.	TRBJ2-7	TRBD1	CASSYGTAYYEQYF	TGTGCCAGCAGTTATGGGACAGCCTACTACGAGCAGTACTTC
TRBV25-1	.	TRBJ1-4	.	CASRGVFGARSEKLFF	TGTGCCAGCAGAGGGGTTTTCGGAGCAAGGAGTGAAAAACTGTTTTTT
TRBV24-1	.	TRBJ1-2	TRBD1	CATSDPGTGTYGYTF	TGTGCCACCAGTGATCCCGGGACAGGGACGTATGGCTACACCTTC
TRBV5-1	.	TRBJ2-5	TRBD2	CASSGTSAQETQYF	TGCGCCAGCAGCGGTACTAGCGCCCAAGAGACCCAGTACTTC
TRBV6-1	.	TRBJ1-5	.	CASSDFYRESNQPQHF	TGTGCCAGCAGTGATTTCTACAGGGAAAGCAATCAGCCCCAGCATTTT
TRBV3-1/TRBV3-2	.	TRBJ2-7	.	CASSQEGRVTEQYF	TGTGCCAGCAGCCAAGAGGGCAGGGTCACCGAGCAGTACTTC
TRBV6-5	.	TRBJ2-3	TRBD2	CASRSSGGAATQYF	TGTGCCAGCAGGAGTAGCGGGGGTGCGGCTACGCAGTATTTT
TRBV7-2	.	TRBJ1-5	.	CASSSNLGLNQPQHF	TGTGCCAGCAGCTCCAACCTGGGGCTAAATCAGCCCCAGCATTTT
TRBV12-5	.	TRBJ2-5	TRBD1	CASFRDRGRQETQYF	TGTGCTAGTTTTCGGGACAGGGGGCGTCAAGAGACCCAGTACTTC
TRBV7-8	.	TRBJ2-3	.	CASSLGPGGTDTQYF	TGTGCCAGCAGCTTAGGGCCAGGGGGCACAGATACGCAGTATTTT